The entry that follows covers one TCR beta chain sequence. Its antigen is unknown. The entry originates in a study of cytomegalovirus exposure and HLA in healthy donors. Study-wide findings and caveats: A later analysis revealed that TCR association rates differed between HLA loci, peaking at DRB1 and bottoming out at HLA-C.

Both 60 Vbeta primers and 13 Jbeta primers went into the PCR. The assay was immunoSEQ multiplex PCR, and TCRdb's table has in-frame clones only and misses some. The sample holds roughly 120,000 clones, about 79% seen once. Input material: PBMCs. This clonotype was obtained from a man over 45 in good health and CMV-seronegative.

CDR3 protein: CASSPQVRDTQYF. The CDR3 bases are TGTGCCAGTAGTCCACAGGTGAGAGATACGCAGTATTTT. The chain has TRBV19 and TRBJ2-3; D might be TRBD1 (5 bases). The CDR3 has 13 amino acids. Trimming left V 5 bases short and J 5 bases short, with 11 bases between. Germline loops: CDR1 LNHDA, CDR2 SQIVND (reference sequence).